The 5 T cell receptor beta chains presented below share a single source sample, sequenced in a study of metastatic and nonmetastatic thyroid tumors. TCRdb called clones again from the PCR reads with MiXCR. The profile covers tens of thousands of clones, with about a sixth appearing a single time and approximately 7% taken by the ten largest. Thyroid surgery took place with no prior treatment in any patient. The sequencing input was blood. The source is a female donor with papillary thyroid cancer or a benign thyroid nodule (not recorded which). Some clones in this sample may be carry-over from other donors' samples.

The table lists this clone with a few counts. V is TRBV5-4 and J is TRBJ1-1; D uncertain. The V and J ends lost 4 bases and 0 bases respectively, with 7 bases between them. This CDR3 comprises 13 residues. Germline assignment: CDR1 SGHNT and CDR2 YYREEE (reference sequence). The CDR3 region has the DNA TGTGCCAGCAGCCCGACACTGAACACTGAAGCTTTCTTT. Its protein product is CASSPTLNTEAFF.

This clone has at least ten counts. This chain links TRBV14 with TRBJ1-1; possible D gene TRBD1, 6 bases. The CDR3 covers 18 residues. V gave up 2 bases and J gave up 3 bases, with 22 bases separating them. Germline CDR1 SGHDN, CDR2 FVKESK. Here the CDR3 DNA reads TGTGCCAGCAGCCAATTTCTTGGCAGGGGTGGATTTGACACTGAAGCTTTCTTT. Encoded protein: CASSQFLGRGGFDTEAFF.

In this sample, this clone turned up many times. V is TRBV29-1 and J is TRBJ2-1; 9 bases align to TRBD2. In germline, CDR1 is SQVTM, CDR2 ANQGSEA. The CDR3 is 16 residues long. V lost 5 bases and J lost 3; bases outside the gene matches: 11. CDR3 coding DNA: TGCAGCGTTCGTGTAGCGGGAGAGGTTCTCTACAATGAGCAGTTCTTC. Its translation: CSVRVAGEVLYNEQFF.

This clone has just a few counts. One junction end disagrees with the germline gene, perhaps due to a read error. The chain links TRBV12-3 or TRBV12-4 to TRBJ2-2; D possibly matches TRBD1 or TRBD2 (5 bases each). This CDR3 comprises 14 residues. CDR3 residues: CASMEDTNTRELFF. CDR3 bases: TGTGCCAGCATGGAGGACACCAACACCCGGGAGCTGTTTTTT.

Comments on this clone: The conserved phenylalanine or tryptophan is not found at the CDR3 terminus, so this likely reflects a read error. The chain couples TRBV6-4 to TRBJ2-7; a weak D match, TRBD2 (6 bases). The V end lost 4 bases, the J end lost 3 bases, and 16 bases lay between the germline ends. The CDR3 spans 15 residues. Looked up from germline, CDR1 is MRHNA and CDR2 is SNTAGT. The CDR3 is CASSGRVRKGYEQYL. As DNA, the CDR3 is TGTGCCAGCAGTGGGAGGGTGCGGAAGGGCTACGAGCAGTACCTC.